The 17 T cell receptor beta chains reported below all come from one sample, sequenced in a study of cytotoxic CD8 clonotypes in ibrutinib-treated CLL. Clones were read by immunoSEQ multiplex PCR, and TCRdb kept only the in-frame ones, dropping some. Of about 29,000 clones listed, about 80% are singletons. The material sequenced was PBMCs, taken after 36 months of ibrutinib treatment. These receptors were obtained from a human donor with chronic lymphocytic leukemia.

The count of this clone is one. J is TRBJ1-1 and V is TRBV18; D gene ambiguous. The V end lost 3 bases, the J end lost 2 bases, and 13 bases lay between the germline ends. Germline-derived CDR1 and CDR2 are KGHSH and LQKENI. This CDR3 is 15 amino acids long. This CDR3 is CASSPLGELNTEAFF. In nucleotides, the CDR3 is TGTGCCAGCTCACCCCTCGGGGAGTTAAACACTGAAGCTTTCTTT.

This sequence joins TRBV11-3 and TRBJ2-3; D is possibly TRBD1 (6 bases). Germline CDR1 and CDR2: SGHNT and YENEEA. The CDR3 runs 14 residues. V was trimmed by 4 bases and J by 0 bases, leaving 8 bases between them. The CDR3 sequence: CASSYGQSTDTQYF. The CDR3 DNA sequence: TGTGCCAGCAGCTACGGACAGAGCACAGATACGCAGTATTTT.

The chain uses TRBV29-1 and TRBJ2-3; D perhaps matches TRBD2 (5 bases). The CDR3 spans 13 residues. V was pared by 2 bases and J by 4 bases, with 10 bases between. Germline assignment: CDR1 SQVTM and CDR2 ANQGSEA. The CDR3 DNA is TGCAGCGTTGAAAAACTAGTCGCAGATACGCAGTATTTT. This gives the protein CSVEKLVADTQYF.

The chain combines TRBV9 with TRBJ2-7; 9 bases map to TRBD1. This CDR3 has 15 amino acids. V lost 0 bases and J lost 5; bases outside the gene matches: 6. CDR1 SGDLS and CDR2 YYNGEE come from the germline V gene. Here the CDR3 reads CASSVVGTGMDEQYF. Here the CDR3 DNA reads TGTGCCAGCAGCGTAGTGGGGACAGGGATGGACGAGCAGTACTTC.

The chain is built from TRBV13 and TRBJ1-2; the match to TRBD1 covers 10 bases. The CDR3 sequence is 15 residues long. V shed 5 bases and J 3 bases; nucleotides not matched to a gene: 6. The germline V gene encodes CDR1 PRHDT and CDR2 FYEKMQ (reference sequence). The CDR3 DNA follows: TGTGCCAGCAGCCCGGGACAGGGGATTCACTATGGCTACACCTTC. Its translation is CASSPGQGIHYGYTF.

The CDR3 coding sequence is TGTGCCAGCAGCTTAGCGGCTAGCGGGGGCCAGATATACAATGAGCAGTTCTTC. It encodes CASSLAASGGQIYNEQFF. The chain carries TRBV7-8 and TRBJ2-1; TRBD2 matches at 10 bases. V lost 0 bases to trimming and J lost 4 bases; unmatched junction nucleotides: 9. Germline V gene lookup returns CDR1 SGHVS and CDR2 FQNEAQ. This CDR3 has 18 amino acids.

J is TRBJ2-1 and V is TRBV4-3; D remains unclear. This CDR3 contains 16 residues. Germline-derived CDR1 and CDR2 are LGHNA and YSLEER. V was trimmed by 0 bases and J by 0 bases, leaving 9 bases between them. The CDR3 DNA follows: TGCGCCAGCAGCCAAGAGACCGATAGCTCCTACAATGAGCAGTTCTTC. This translates into CASSQETDSSYNEQFF.

This chain uses TRBV27 with TRBJ2-7; D ambiguous. With 4 bases removed from V and 0 bases from J, the gap between germline ends came to 10 bases. The CDR3 has 14 amino acids. Germline loops: CDR1 MNHEY, CDR2 SMNVEV (reference sequence). CDR3 loop: CASSSRGVSYEQYF. CDR3 in DNA: TGTGCCAGCAGTTCTCGAGGAGTCTCCTACGAGCAGTACTTC.

The chain employs TRBV9 and TRBJ1-2; 9 nucleotides agree with TRBD1. Germline trimming cut 3 bases from V and 7 bases from J; bases unmatched to any gene: 19. The CDR3 loop spans 18 amino acids. Looked up from germline, CDR1 is SGDLS and CDR2 is YYNGEE. CDR3 nucleotides: TGTGCCAGCAGCGGATTCCACATCCCCCGTGGGACAGGGAGTGGCTACACCTTC. Protein product: CASSGFHIPRGTGSGYTF.

V and J are TRBV5-1 and TRBJ1-3; D gene uncertain. The CDR3 runs 16 residues. With 2 bases removed from V and 0 bases from J, the gap between germline ends came to 12 bases. The germline V gene encodes CDR1 SGHRS and CDR2 YFSETQ. The CDR3 here is CASSFSGPYSGNTIYF. In DNA form, the CDR3 reads TGCGCCAGCAGCTTCTCGGGCCCCTACTCTGGAAACACCATATATTTT.

This chain uses TRBV19 with TRBJ1-2; tentative D call: TRBD1 (5 bases). CDR1 and CDR2 from the germline V gene are LNHDA and SQIVND (reference sequence). This CDR3 has 14 residues. Trimming cost V 4 bases and J 4 bases, with 13 bases left between them. The CDR3 DNA reads as TGTGCCAGTAGTACAAGGGACGGCTTCTATGGCTACACCTTC. This gives the protein CASSTRDGFYGYTF.

Concerning this clone: The same CDR3 is also encoded by other DNA sequences in this sample. The rearrangement links TRBV15 to TRBJ2-5; D call uncertain. V was cut by 3 bases and J by 5 bases, with 7 bases left in between. The germline CDR1 and CDR2 sequences are LNHNV and YYDKDF (reference sequence). The CDR3 is 12 amino acids. CDR3 region: CATSRDGETQYF. CDR3 sequence (DNA): TGTGCCACCAGCAGGGATGGCGAGACCCAGTACTTC. Full variable domain (remainder filled in from reference TRBV15 and TRBJ2-5): DAMVIQNPRYQVTQFGKPVTLSCSQTLNHNVMYWYQQKSSQAPKLLFHYYDKDFNNEADTPDNFQSRRPNTSFCFLDIRSPGLGDTAMYLCATSRDGETQYFGPGTRLLVL.

The chain links TRBV2 to TRBJ1-5; the D is unclear. Between the trimmed V and J ends, which lost 4 bases and 7 bases, there was a span of 11 bases. The CDR3 has 13 amino acids. Germline-derived CDR1 and CDR2 are SNHLY and FYNNEI. The CDR3 sequence: CASSVVDGQPQHF. The CDR3 coding sequence is TGTGCCAGCAGTGTGGTAGATGGGCAGCCCCAGCATTTT.

The genes are TRBV10-3 and TRBJ2-7; D unresolved. Trimming removed 0 bases from V and 5 bases from J, with 14 bases in between. CDR1 and CDR2 from the germline V gene are ENHRY and SYGVKD. The CDR3 extends over 15 amino acids. In DNA form, the CDR3 reads TGTGCCATCAGTGAGTCGAAGGCCTCTGGGGACGAGCAGTACTTC. It yields the protein CAISESKASGDEQYF.

This clone came up a few times. The rearrangement links TRBV5-6 to TRBJ2-1, with 9 bases identical to TRBD2. V shed 4 bases, J shed 4 bases, and the junction held 6 bases outside the gene matches. The CDR3 spans 15 residues. Per the germline V gene, CDR1 is SGHDT and CDR2 is YYEEEE. The CDR3 here is CASSTLAGVYNEQFF. CDR3 nucleotides: TGTGCCAGCAGCACTTTAGCGGGGGTTTACAATGAGCAGTTCTTC.

This rearrangement joins TRBV15 to TRBJ2-7; 7 positions agree with TRBD2. V was pared by 1 base and J by 3 bases, with 3 bases of the junction left unmatched. Germline CDR1 is LNHNV and CDR2 is YYDKDF (reference sequence). CDR3 length: 14 amino acids. CDR3 protein: CATSRVGGGYEQYF. The CDR3 nucleotides are TGTGCCACCAGCAGAGTGGGCGGGGGCTACGAGCAGTACTTC.

This rearrangement joins TRBV9 to TRBJ2-7, with 10 positions matching TRBD1. The germline V gene encodes CDR1 SGDLS and CDR2 YYNGEE. The CDR3 sequence is 15 residues long. Unmatched junction bases numbered 8, after V lost 4 bases and J lost 4 bases. The CDR3 sequence is CASSLGQGDWYEQYF. DNA of the CDR3: TGTGCCAGCAGCCTAGGACAGGGGGATTGGTACGAGCAGTACTTC.